Listed below are T cell receptor beta chains from one sample, sequenced in a study of regulatory T cells in long-lasting Graves disease. MiXCR was run by TCRdb on the multiplex PCR reads, yielding one entry per CDR3 protein. This sample has roughly 420,000 distinct CDR3 sequences, with about 17% found just once. The same specimen was also included in a second study, on T cells in Graves' hyperthyroidism and ophthalmopathy.

Material: peripheral blood mononuclear cells (PBMCs), obtained at new diagnosis, from a patient treated with antithyroid drugs. The receptors derive from a woman between 25 and 40 years old with Graves disease. Both conserved end residues are part of each CDR3. A D gene is named only where the DNA matches it firmly. Size tells how often a clone was seen (once, few, many) or the class of an expanded clone, and some rows leave it out.

>many|TRBV5-5|TRBD2|TRBJ2-1
CASSSEGAGGYGNEQFF
TGTGCCAGCAGCTCGGAGGGAGCGGGAGGGTACGGCAATGAGCAGTTCTTC
>many|TRBV7-9|-|TRBJ2-7
CASSPRDLTYEQYF
TGTGCCAGCAGCCCCCGGGACCTGACCTACGAGCAGTACTTC
>many|TRBV9|-|TRBJ2-7
CASSGVRGINNSYEQYF
TGTGCCAGCAGCGGCGTTAGGGGGATTAATAATTCCTACGAGCAGTACTTC
>-|TRBV20-1|TRBD1|TRBJ1-3
CSARPPHGTGTGNTIYF
TGCAGTGCTAGACCCCCTCACGGGACAGGGACCGGAAACACCATATATTTT
>many|TRBV3-1|-|TRBJ2-1
CASSQATLGNEQFF
TGTGCCAGCAGCCAAGCCACACTAGGCAATGAGCAGTTCTTC
>many|TRBV5-1|-|TRBJ1-2
CASSVTGGRKDGYTF
TGCGCCAGCAGCGTAACCGGGGGGCGGAAGGATGGCTACACCTTC
>many|TRBV9|TRBD1|TRBJ1-2
CASSETGGSEGYTF
TGTGCCAGCAGCGAGACAGGGGGCTCGGAAGGCTACACCTTC
>-|TRBV3-1|TRBD1|TRBJ1-1
CASSQQGAGVSNTEAFF
TGTGCCAGCAGCCAACAGGGGGCTGGGGTATCGAACACTGAAGCTTTCTTT
>many|TRBV6-2/TRBV6-3|-|TRBJ1-2
CASKGPTGGYTF
TGTGCCAGCAAGGGCCCGACGGGAGGCTACACCTTC
>-|TRBV15|-|TRBJ2-2
CATSRRKETGELFF
TGTGCCACCAGCAGACGGAAGGAAACCGGGGAGCTGTTTTTT
>many|TRBV4-3|TRBD1|TRBJ1-1
CASSQKTGATEAFF
TGCGCCAGCAGCCAAAAGACAGGGGCCACTGAAGCTTTCTTT
>-|TRBV29-1|-|TRBJ2-5
CSATHGGETQYF
TGCAGCGCGACCCACGGAGGAGAGACCCAGTACTTC
>many|TRBV20-1|TRBD2|TRBJ2-3
CSARPLLAASTDTQYF
TGCAGTGCTAGGCCCCTCCTAGCGGCTAGCACAGATACGCAGTATTTT
>many|TRBV3-1|-|TRBJ1-2
CASSLSLGNYGYTF
TGTGCCAGCAGCCTAAGCCTCGGTAACTATGGCTACACCTTC
>few|TRBV4-1|-|TRBJ1-1
CASSLRPMNTEAFF
TGCGCCAGCAGCCTCCGGCCAATGAACACTGAAGCTTTCTTT
>few|TRBV28|TRBD1|TRBJ2-1
CASRRPTGRAYNEQFF
TGTGCCAGCAGACGTCCGACAGGGCGGGCCTACAATGAGCAGTTCTTC
>many|TRBV2|TRBD1|TRBJ2-5
CASRAGQGAQETQYF
TGTGCCAGCAGAGCCGGACAGGGGGCACAAGAGACCCAGTACTTC
>many|TRBV5-5|-|TRBJ2-3
CASSPLVEGAQYF
TGTGCCAGCAGCCCCCTGGTGGAAGGCGCGCAGTATTTT
>few|TRBV5-5|-|TRBJ2-7
CASSVDSRKYEQYF
TGTGCCAGCAGCGTAGACAGCAGAAAGTACGAGCAGTACTTC
>many|TRBV6-1|TRBD1|TRBJ1-4
CASSLTGGSGKLFF
TGTGCCAGCAGTCTGACAGGGGGCTCGGGAAAACTGTTTTTT
>many|TRBV18|-|TRBJ1-1
CASSPPIREWGEAFF
TGTGCCAGCTCACCACCAATTCGGGAGTGGGGTGAAGCTTTCTTT
>many|TRBV20-1|-|TRBJ2-7
CSARRGEYEQYF
TGCAGTGCTAGAAGGGGGGAGTACGAGCAGTACTTC
>-|TRBV9|TRBD2|TRBJ2-1
CASSVGVAGVYYNEQFF
TGTGCCAGCAGCGTAGGCGTAGCGGGAGTTTACTACAATGAGCAGTTCTTC
>many|TRBV3-1|TRBD2|TRBJ2-1
CASSQTGGGYNEQFF
TGTGCCAGCAGCCAAACGGGAGGAGGATACAATGAGCAGTTCTTC